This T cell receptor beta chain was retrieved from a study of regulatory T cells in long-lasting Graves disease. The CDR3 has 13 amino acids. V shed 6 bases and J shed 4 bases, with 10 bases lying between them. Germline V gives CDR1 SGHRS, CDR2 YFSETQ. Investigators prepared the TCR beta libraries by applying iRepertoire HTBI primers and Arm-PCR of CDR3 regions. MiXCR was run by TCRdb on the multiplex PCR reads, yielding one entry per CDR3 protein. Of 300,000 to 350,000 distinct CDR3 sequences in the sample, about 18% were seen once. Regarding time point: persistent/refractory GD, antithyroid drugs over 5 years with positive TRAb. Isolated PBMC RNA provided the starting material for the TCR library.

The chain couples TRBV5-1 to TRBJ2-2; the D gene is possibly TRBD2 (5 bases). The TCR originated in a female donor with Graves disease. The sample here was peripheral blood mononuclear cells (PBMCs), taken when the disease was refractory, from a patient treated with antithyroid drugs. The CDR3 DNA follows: TGCGCCAGCAACCAACTAGGCACCGGGGAGCTGTTTTTT. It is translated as CASNQLGTGELFF.